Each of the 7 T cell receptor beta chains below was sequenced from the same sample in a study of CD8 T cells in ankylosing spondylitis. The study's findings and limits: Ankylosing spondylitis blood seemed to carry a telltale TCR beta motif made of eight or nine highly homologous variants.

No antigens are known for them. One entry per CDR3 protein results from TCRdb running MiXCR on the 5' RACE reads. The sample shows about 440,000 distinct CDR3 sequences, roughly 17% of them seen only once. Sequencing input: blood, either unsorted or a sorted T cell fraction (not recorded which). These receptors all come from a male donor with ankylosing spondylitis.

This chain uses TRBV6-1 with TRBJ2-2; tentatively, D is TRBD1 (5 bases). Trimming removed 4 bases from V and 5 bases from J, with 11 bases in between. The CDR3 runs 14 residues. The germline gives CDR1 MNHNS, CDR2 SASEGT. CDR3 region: CASSVSRTTGELFF. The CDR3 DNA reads TGTGCCAGCAGTGTTTCCCGGACAACCGGGGAGCTGTTTTTT.

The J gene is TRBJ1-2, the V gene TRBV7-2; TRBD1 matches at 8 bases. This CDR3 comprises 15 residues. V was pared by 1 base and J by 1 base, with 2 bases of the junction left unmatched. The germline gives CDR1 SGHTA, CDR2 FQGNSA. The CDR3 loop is CASSLGDRINYGYTF. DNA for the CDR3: TGTGCCAGCAGCTTAGGGGACAGGATTAACTATGGCTACACCTTC.

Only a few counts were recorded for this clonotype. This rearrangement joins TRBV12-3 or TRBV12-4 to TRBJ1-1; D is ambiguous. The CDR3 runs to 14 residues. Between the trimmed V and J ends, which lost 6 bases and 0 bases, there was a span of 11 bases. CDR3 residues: CASSRNVMNTEAFF. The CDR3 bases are TGTGCCAGCAGCCGGAACGTGATGAACACTGAAGCTTTCTTT.

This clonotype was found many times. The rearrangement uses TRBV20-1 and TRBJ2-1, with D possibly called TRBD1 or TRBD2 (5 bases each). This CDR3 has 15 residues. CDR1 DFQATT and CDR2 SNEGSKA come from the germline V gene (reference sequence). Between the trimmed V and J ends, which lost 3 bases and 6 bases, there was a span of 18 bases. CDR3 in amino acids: CSARGAGRGTNEQFF. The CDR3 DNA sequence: TGCAGTGCTAGGGGTGCCGGCCGGGGCACCAATGAGCAGTTCTTC.

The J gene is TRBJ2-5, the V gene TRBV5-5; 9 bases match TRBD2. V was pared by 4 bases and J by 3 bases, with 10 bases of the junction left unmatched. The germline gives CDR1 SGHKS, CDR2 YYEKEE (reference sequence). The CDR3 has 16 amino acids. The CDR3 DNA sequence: TGTGCCAGCAGCCAAGGGGTGGGGACTAGCAAAGAGACCCAGTACTTC. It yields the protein CASSQGVGTSKETQYF.

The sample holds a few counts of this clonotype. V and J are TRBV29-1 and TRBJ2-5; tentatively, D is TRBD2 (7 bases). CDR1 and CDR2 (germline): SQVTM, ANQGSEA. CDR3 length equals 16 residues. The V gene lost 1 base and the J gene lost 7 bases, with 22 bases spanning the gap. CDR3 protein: CSVEAGAGGGGGTQYF. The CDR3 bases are TGCAGCGTTGAAGCGGGTGCCGGAGGAGGGGGGGGGACCCAGTACTTC.

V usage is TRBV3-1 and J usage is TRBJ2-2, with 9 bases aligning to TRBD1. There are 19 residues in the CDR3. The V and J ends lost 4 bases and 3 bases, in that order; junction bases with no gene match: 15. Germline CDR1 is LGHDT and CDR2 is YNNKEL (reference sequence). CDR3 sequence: CASSPRWSTGGVYTGELFF. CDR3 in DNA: TGTGCCAGCAGCCCACGCTGGTCGACAGGGGGAGTGTACACCGGGGAGCTGTTTTTT.